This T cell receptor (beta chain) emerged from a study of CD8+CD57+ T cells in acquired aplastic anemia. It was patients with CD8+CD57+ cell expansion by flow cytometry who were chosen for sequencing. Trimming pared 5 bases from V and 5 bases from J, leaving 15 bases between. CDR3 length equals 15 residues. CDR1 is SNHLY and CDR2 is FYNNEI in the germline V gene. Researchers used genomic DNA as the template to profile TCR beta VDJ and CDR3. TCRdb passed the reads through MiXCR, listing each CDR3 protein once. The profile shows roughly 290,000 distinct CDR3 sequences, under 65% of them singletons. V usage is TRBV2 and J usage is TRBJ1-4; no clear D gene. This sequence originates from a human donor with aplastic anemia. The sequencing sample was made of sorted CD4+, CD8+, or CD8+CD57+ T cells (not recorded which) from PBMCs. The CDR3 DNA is TGTGCCAGCAGTTACTCGACCACGGACAATGAAAAACTGTTTTTT. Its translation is CASSYSTTDNEKLFF.